This TCR beta chain was recorded in a study of T cells in Graves' hyperthyroidism and ophthalmopathy. Overall study results and limits: Most thyroid clonotypes expanded above 0.001 appeared in blood too. Model output signaled ophthalmopathy a median 6.5 months ahead of onset.

With regard to this clonotype: Its target is unknown.

Thyroid ultrasound, orbital computed tomography, clinical symptoms, and serum thyroxine and TRAb underpinned diagnoses. TCR beta CDR3 region amplification was performed from RNA transcripts. The TCR CDR3 was amplified in a first-round RT-PCR using the HTBI primer set. Each CDR3 protein is one row after TCRdb ran MiXCR on the multiplex PCR reads. The sample contains some 720,000 distinct CDR3 sequences, approximately 16% of which appear only once. This receptor was obtained from a man aged 18 to 29 with Graves' hyperthyroidism. Sample: blood.

The CDR3 loop is CASRGGFGSNQPQHF. DNA of the CDR3: TGTGCCAGCCGCGGGGGGTTTGGTAGCAATCAGCCCCAGCATTTT. The chain joins TRBV6-1 to TRBJ1-5, with D possibly matching TRBD1 (5 bases). This CDR3 has 15 amino acids. CDR1 is MNHNS and CDR2 is SASEGT in the germline V gene. Deletions cut 8 bases from V and 0 bases from J, with 14 bases between.